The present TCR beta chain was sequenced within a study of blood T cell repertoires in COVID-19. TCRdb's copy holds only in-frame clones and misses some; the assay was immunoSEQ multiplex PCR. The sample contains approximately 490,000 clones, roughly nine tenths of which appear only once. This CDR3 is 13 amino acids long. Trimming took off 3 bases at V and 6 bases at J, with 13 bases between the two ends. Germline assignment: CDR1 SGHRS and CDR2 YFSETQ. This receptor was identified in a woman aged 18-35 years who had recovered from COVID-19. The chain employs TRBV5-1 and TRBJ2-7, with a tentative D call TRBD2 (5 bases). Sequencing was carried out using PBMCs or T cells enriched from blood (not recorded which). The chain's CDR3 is CASSSGFRLEQYF. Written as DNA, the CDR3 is TGCGCCAGCAGCTCGGGATTCAGGCTCGAGCAGTACTTC. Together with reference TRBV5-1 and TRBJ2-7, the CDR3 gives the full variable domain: KAGVTQTPRYLIKTRGQQVTLSCSPISGHRSVSWYQQTPGQGLQFLFEYFSETQRNKGNFPGRFSGRQFSNSRSEMNVSTLELGDSALYLCASSSGFRLEQYFGPGTRLTVT.